This TCR beta chain was captured by sequencing in a study of T-cell reconstitution after alpha-beta-depleted transplantation in children. Researchers prepared the TCRbeta library using unique molecular identifiers, the study reports. Via MiXCR, TCRdb re-called the PCR reads, giving one row per CDR3 protein. The profile shows hundreds of thousands of distinct CDR3 sequences, around a third of them singletons. Trimming removed 1 base from V and 1 base from J, with 11 bases in between. Germline loops: CDR1 LGHNA, CDR2 YSLEER. The CDR3 extends over 17 amino acids. Sequencing used PBMCs from the stem cell graft donor, obtained from the stem cell graft. The sequence was collected from a human donor who donated a stem cell graft to a child with aplastic anemia. The gene calls are TRBV4-3 and TRBJ2-6; D call uncertain. The CDR3 sequence is CASSQGALPSGANVLTF. The DNA for the CDR3 is TGCGCCAGCAGCCAAGGGGCTTTACCTTCTGGGGCCAACGTCCTGACTTTC.